Listed below are T cell receptor beta chains from one sample, sequenced in a study of cytomegalovirus exposure and HLA in healthy donors. The assay was immunoSEQ multiplex PCR, and TCRdb's table has in-frame clones only and misses some. The table records approximately 210,000 clones, approximately 79% of them present only once. Material for sequencing was PBMCs. All receptors derive from a male donor in good health and CMV-seronegative. The CDR3 runs from the conserved cysteine through the conserved F or W. D genes are given only for firm matches. Clone size, where shown, is once, few, many, or a class for clones that have expanded.

.,.,TRBV2,TRBJ2-7,CASSLQGFSYEQYF,TGTGCCAGCAGCCTTCAGGGGTTCTCCTACGAGCAGTACTTC
.,.,TRBV7-8,TRBJ1-1,CASSFLTGNFDTEAFF,TGTGCCAGCAGCTTCTTGACCGGGAACTTTGACACTGAAGCTTTCTTT
.,few,TRBV10-3,TRBJ1-5,CAISESGGNQPQHF,TGTGCCATCAGTGAGTCAGGCGGGAATCAGCCCCAGCATTTT
.,.,TRBV9,TRBJ1-1,CASSVGGGKTEAFF,TGTGCCAGCAGCGTAGGGGGAGGGAAAACTGAAGCTTTCTTT
TRBD2,.,TRBV6-4,TRBJ2-3,CASSPLQGEGQGTDTQYF,TGTGCCAGCAGCCCCCTCCAAGGGGAGGGCCAGGGCACAGATACGCAGTATTTT
TRBD1,.,TRBV28,TRBJ2-5,CASSQQDRGGETQYF,TGTGCCAGCAGTCAACAGGACAGGGGAGGGGAGACCCAGTACTTC
.,once,TRBV2,TRBJ1-1,CASIDGHVNTEAFF,TGTGCCAGCATAGATGGACACGTAAACACTGAAGCTTTCTTT
.,.,TRBV9,TRBJ2-3,CASSKPTGGTDTQYF,TGTGCCAGCAGCAAGCCGACTGGTGGCACAGATACGCAGTATTTT
TRBD2,.,TRBV6-6,TRBJ2-3,CASSYPAGGGTDTQYF,TGTGCCAGCAGTTACCCAGCGGGAGGAGGCACAGATACGCAGTATTTT
.,once,TRBV5-6,TRBJ2-5,CASSANLGGPQETQYF,TGTGCCAGCAGCGCGAACTTAGGGGGTCCTCAAGAGACCCAGTACTTC
.,.,TRBV7-2,TRBJ1-4,CASSLAATNEKLFF,TGTGCCAGCAGCTTGGCAGCAACTAATGAAAAACTGTTTTTT
.,.,TRBV2,TRBJ1-5,CASSDVSAGSQPQHF,TGTGCCAGCAGTGATGTGTCGGCGGGGTCCCAGCCCCAGCATTTT
.,.,TRBV25-1,TRBJ2-1,CASSLPGADEQFF,TGTGCCAGCAGTCTCCCAGGGGCGGATGAGCAGTTCTTC
.,.,TRBV28,TRBJ2-7,CASRDTLAGEQYF,TGTGCCAGCCGGGACACACTTGCGGGCGAGCAGTACTTC
.,many,TRBV5-1,TRBJ2-1,CASSLMSSYNEQFF,TGCGCCAGCAGCTTGATGAGCTCCTACAATGAGCAGTTCTTC
.,.,TRBV27,TRBJ1-2,CASSLSTANYGYTF,TGTGCCAGCAGTTTATCGACAGCTAACTATGGCTACACCTTC
TRBD2,.,TRBV6-4,TRBJ2-1,CASSGGGTDYNEQFF,TGTGCCAGCAGTGGCGGGGGGACCGACTACAATGAGCAGTTCTTC
.,.,TRBV30,TRBJ1-2,CARGEGGTYGYTF,TGTGCCCGAGGGGAGGGCGGAACATATGGCTACACCTTC
.,.,TRBV6-5,TRBJ2-7,CASSYLGGATGEEQYF,TGTGCCAGCAGTTACCTTGGAGGGGCGACTGGGGAAGAGCAGTACTTC
.,few,TRBV10-1,TRBJ2-7,CASTSREAFCEQYF,TGCGCCAGCACCTCTCGAGAGGCCTTCTGCGAGCAGTACTTC
TRBD2,once,TRBV9,TRBJ2-1,CASSTLAALNNEQFF,TGTGCCAGCAGTACACTAGCGGCCCTAAACAATGAGCAGTTCTTC
TRBD2,few,TRBV27,TRBJ2-7,CASSPRTSTTYEQYF,TGTGCCAGCAGCCCTAGGACTAGCACGACCTACGAGCAGTACTTC
.,.,TRBV11-3,TRBJ2-2,CASSLNSNTGELFF,TGTGCCAGCAGCTTAAATTCTAACACCGGGGAGCTGTTTTTT
TRBD1,.,TRBV7-9,TRBJ2-1,CASSPRQGIYNEQFF,TGTGCCAGCAGCCCCCGACAGGGTATCTACAATGAGCAGTTCTTC
TRBD1,.,TRBV4-3,TRBJ2-5,CASSLEAQGLQETQYF,TGCGCCAGCAGCCTAGAAGCACAGGGGCTTCAAGAGACCCAGTACTTC
.,once,TRBV2,TRBJ1-6,CASSVSQGDSPLHF,TGTGCCAGCAGTGTTAGTCAAGGAGATTCACCCCTCCACTTT
TRBD1,.,TRBV5-1,TRBJ2-7,CASSPVTGGDEQYF,TGCGCCAGCAGCCCTGTGACAGGGGGAGACGAGCAGTACTTC
.,.,TRBV15,TRBJ1-1,CATSREGEGEAFF,TGTGCCACCAGCAGAGAGGGGGAGGGGGAAGCTTTCTTT
TRBD1,few,TRBV6-5,TRBJ1-2,CASSYSRGQGKGYTF,TGTGCCAGCAGTTACTCGAGGGGGCAGGGTAAGGGCTACACCTTC
.,.,TRBV27,TRBJ2-7,CASSLFGPGSYEQYF,TGTGCCAGCAGTTTATTTGGGCCCGGCTCCTACGAGCAGTACTTC
TRBD1,.,TRBV28,TRBJ1-2,CASSTGVPYGYTF,TGTGCCAGCAGTACAGGGGTCCCCTATGGCTACACCTTC
TRBD1,.,TRBV11-2,TRBJ1-4,CASSLGQGAEKLFF,TGTGCCAGCAGCTTGGGACAGGGGGCTGAAAAACTGTTTTTT
TRBD2,.,TRBV6-1,TRBJ2-5,CASSEGLAGGQGTQYF,TGTGCCAGCAGTGAAGGGCTAGCGGGGGGTCAAGGGACCCAGTACTTC
.,.,TRBV27,TRBJ2-2,CASSSRKHRDRRLFF,TGTGCCAGCAGTTCTCGGAAACACAGGGACCGGAGGCTGTTTTTT
.,once,TRBV18,TRBJ1-2,CASSPPNRVVHRNGYTF,TGTGCCAGCTCACCACCTAATCGGGTGGTCCACCGCAATGGCTACACCTTC
.,.,TRBV2,TRBJ1-4,CASTTQGLGNEKLFF,TGTGCCAGCACGACGCAGGGGCTTGGTAATGAAAAACTGTTTTTT
TRBD2,.,TRBV5-6,TRBJ2-3,CASSPRLAGATDTQYF,TGTGCCAGCAGCCCCAGACTAGCGGGGGCCACAGATACGCAGTATTTT
TRBD1,.,TRBV2,TRBJ2-7,CASRGQGRSYEQYF,TGTGCCAGCAGGGGACAGGGGCGATCCTACGAGCAGTACTTC
TRBD2,.,TRBV9,TRBJ2-1,CASSTRGGRSSYNEQFF,TGTGCCAGCAGCACGAGGGGCGGGAGATCCTCCTACAATGAGCAGTTCTTC
.,.,TRBV7-9,TRBJ1-4,CASSLASTSFATNEKLFF,TGTGCCAGCAGCTTAGCTTCAACATCCTTTGCAACTAATGAAAAACTGTTTTTT
.,.,TRBV28,TRBJ2-7,CASSFPSAGPSYEQYF,TGTGCCAGCAGTTTTCCGTCTGCGGGACCATCCTACGAGCAGTACTTC
.,medium-sized,TRBV21-1,TRBJ1-2,CASSKGYWGGGYTF,TGTGCCAGCAGCAAAGGTTATTGGGGAGGGGGCTACACCTTC
TRBD1,.,TRBV28,TRBJ1-1,CASSIGQGPEAFF,TGTGCCAGCAGTATCGGACAGGGGCCTGAAGCTTTCTTT
.,.,TRBV5-6,TRBJ2-2,CASSFANTGELFF,TGTGCCAGCAGCTTCGCGAACACCGGGGAGCTGTTTTTT
.,.,TRBV19,TRBJ1-4,CATSRTAAKLFF,TGTGCCACCTCGCGGACAGCCGCAAAACTGTTTTTT
.,few,TRBV7-6,TRBJ1-6,CASSLTGGNNSPLHF,TGTGCCAGCAGCTTAACTGGGGGGAATAATTCACCCCTCCACTTT
.,.,TRBV19,TRBJ2-3,CASSSRVADTQYF,TGTGCCAGTAGTAGCAGGGTAGCAGATACGCAGTATTTT
.,.,TRBV6-5,TRBJ2-5,CASSYSGEIETQYF,TGTGCCAGCAGTTACTCGGGAGAAATAGAGACCCAGTACTTC
.,few,TRBV7-6,TRBJ2-3,CASSLWRDTQYF,TGTGCCAGCAGCTTATGGAGGGATACGCAGTATTTT
TRBD1,few,TRBV25-1,TRBJ2-6,CASKGQASSGANVLTF,TGTGCCAGCAAGGGACAGGCCTCCTCTGGGGCCAACGTCCTGACTTTC
.,few,TRBV12-5,TRBJ2-7,CARGDPSGRREQYF,TGTGCTAGAGGTGACCCGTCCGGGAGAAGGGAGCAGTACTTC
TRBD1,.,TRBV5-8,TRBJ1-5,CASIHKGQGDGQPQHF,TGTGCCAGCATCCACAAGGGTCAGGGGGACGGTCAGCCCCAGCATTTT
.,.,TRBV10-3,TRBJ1-1,CAISTEGGVSVTEAFF,TGTGCCATCAGTACGGAAGGGGGGGTATCTGTGACTGAAGCTTTCTTT